This T cell receptor (beta chain) was identified in a study of T cell responses to AZD1222 COVID-19 vaccine. CDR1 and CDR2 from the germline V gene are KGHSH and LQKENI. Trimming cost V 2 bases and J 4 bases, with 14 bases left between them. CDR3 length: 15 amino acids. The method was immunoSEQ multiplex PCR; TCRdb's version includes in-frame clones alone and lacks a portion of them. The table lists about 100,000 clones, about 86% of them singletons. The sequencing used peripheral blood, collected on day 0 of AZD1222 vaccination. The V gene is TRBV18, the J gene TRBJ2-5, with D maybe TRBD2 (6 bases). This TCR was recovered from an adult in good health. In nucleotides, the CDR3 is TGTGCCAGCTCACCAGTCGGAGGGGTTGGAGAGACCCAGTACTTC. This sequence encodes CASSPVGGVGETQYF.